The entry that follows covers one TCR beta chain sequence. Its antigen is not known. This specimen belongs to a study of T-cell reconstitution after alpha-beta-depleted transplantation in children. The TCRbeta library was prepared with unique molecular identifiers. TCRdb re-called the PCR reads through MiXCR, storing one row per CDR3 protein. Of fewer than 700,000 distinct CDR3 sequences in the sample, roughly 13% were seen once. Notes on the study in general: Some patients' high day-60 TCRbeta diversity was traced to surviving recipient T cells and thymic progenitors. At the one-year point after transplant, T-cell counts and TCRbeta diversity were found to come mostly from T cells that had been newly produced. Where alpha-beta T cells came from about two months after transplant was reportedly several hundred expanded graft clones.

The TCR comes from a male patient aged 10-17 years who had a stem cell transplant for acute myeloid leukemia, so the T cells may come from the graft donor. Sequencing was performed on PBMCs, mostly from graft donor cells, taken 360 days after TCRalphabeta/CD19-depleted stem cell transplant.

The CDR3 sequence is CSAGQQETQYF. CDR3 coding DNA: TGCAGTGCCGGACAGCAAGAGACCCAGTACTTC. The rearrangement links TRBV20-1 to TRBJ2-5; TRBD1 might be the D (6 bases). Germline CDR1 is DFQATT and CDR2 is SNEGSKA (reference sequence). The CDR3 extends over 11 amino acids. Trimming left V 6 bases short and J 2 bases short, with 7 bases between.